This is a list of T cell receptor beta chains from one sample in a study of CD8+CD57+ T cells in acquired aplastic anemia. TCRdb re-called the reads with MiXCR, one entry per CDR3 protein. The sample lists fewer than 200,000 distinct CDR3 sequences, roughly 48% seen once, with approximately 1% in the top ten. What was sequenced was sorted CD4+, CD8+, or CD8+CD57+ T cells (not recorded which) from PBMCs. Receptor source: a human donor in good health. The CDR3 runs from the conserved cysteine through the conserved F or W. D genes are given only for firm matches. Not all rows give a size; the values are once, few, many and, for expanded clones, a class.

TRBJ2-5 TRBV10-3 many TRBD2 TGTGCCACCCTTGGGACTAGCGGGCGGGAGACCCAGTACTTC CATLGTSGRETQYF
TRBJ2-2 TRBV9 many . TGTGCCAGCAGCGTACTACCGGGAACTTCTACCGGGGAGCTGTTTTTT CASSVLPGTSTGELFF
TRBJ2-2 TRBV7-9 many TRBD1 TGTGCCAGCAGACCGGGACAGGGTGTCACCGGGGAGCTGTTTTTT CASRPGQGVTGELFF
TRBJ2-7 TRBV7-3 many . TGTGCCAGCAGCCCAGACCCCGCATTTGAGCAGTACTTC CASSPDPAFEQYF
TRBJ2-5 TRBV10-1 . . TGCGCCAGCAGTGGTGCAGGGGTTTGGCAGACCCAGTACTTC CASSGAGVWQTQYF
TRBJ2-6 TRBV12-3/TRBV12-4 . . TGTGCCTGCAGTTTCTCGGCTAGCGTCTCCGGGGCCAACGTCCTGACTTTC CACSFSASVSGANVLTF
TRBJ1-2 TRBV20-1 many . TGCAGTGCTAGAGATAGGGGCGCTGCTAACTATGGCTACACCTTC CSARDRGAANYGYTF
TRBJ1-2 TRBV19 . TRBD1 TGTGCCAGTAGTATAGAAGGACAGGCGAGAGGCTACACCTTC CASSIEGQARGYTF
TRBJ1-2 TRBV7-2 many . TGTGCCAGCAGCTTAATGACAGCCTATGGCTACACCTTC CASSLMTAYGYTF
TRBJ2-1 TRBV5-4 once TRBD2 TGTGCCAGCAGTCTTCTAGCGGGAAGGAATGAGCAGTTCTTC CASSLLAGRNEQFF
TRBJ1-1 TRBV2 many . TGTGCCAGCAGTTCCATGAACACTGAAGCTTTCTTT CASSSMNTEAFF
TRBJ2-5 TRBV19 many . TGTGCCAGTAGTATCGAGGGCGGGGAGACCCAGTACTTC CASSIEGGETQYF
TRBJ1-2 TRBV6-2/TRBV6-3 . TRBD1 TGTGCCAGCACACTACAGGGGGCTCTTGGCTACACCTTC CASTLQGALGYTF